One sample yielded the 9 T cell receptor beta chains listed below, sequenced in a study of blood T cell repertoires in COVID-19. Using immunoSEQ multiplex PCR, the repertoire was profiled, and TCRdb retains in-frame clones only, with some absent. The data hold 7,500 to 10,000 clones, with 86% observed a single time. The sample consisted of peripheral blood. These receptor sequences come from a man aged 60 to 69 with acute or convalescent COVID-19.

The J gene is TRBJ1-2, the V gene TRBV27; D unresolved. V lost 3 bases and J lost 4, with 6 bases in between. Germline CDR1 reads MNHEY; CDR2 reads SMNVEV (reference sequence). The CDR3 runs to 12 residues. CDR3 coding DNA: TGTGCCAGCAGTTTTTCCGGCTATGGCTACACCTTC. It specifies CASSFSGYGYTF.

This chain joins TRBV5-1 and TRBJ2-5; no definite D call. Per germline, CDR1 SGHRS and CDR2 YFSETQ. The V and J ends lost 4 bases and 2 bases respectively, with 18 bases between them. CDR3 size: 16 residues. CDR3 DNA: TGCGCCAGCAGCCACGACGCGGAGATCGGTCAAGAGACCCAGTACTTC. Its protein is CASSHDAEIGQETQYF.

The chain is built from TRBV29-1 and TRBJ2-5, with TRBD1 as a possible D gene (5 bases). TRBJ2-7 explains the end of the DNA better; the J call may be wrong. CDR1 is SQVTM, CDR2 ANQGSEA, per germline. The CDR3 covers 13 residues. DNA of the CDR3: TGCAGCGTTGTATTACAGGCCCCCTACGAGCAGTACTTC. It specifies CSVVLQAPYEQYF.

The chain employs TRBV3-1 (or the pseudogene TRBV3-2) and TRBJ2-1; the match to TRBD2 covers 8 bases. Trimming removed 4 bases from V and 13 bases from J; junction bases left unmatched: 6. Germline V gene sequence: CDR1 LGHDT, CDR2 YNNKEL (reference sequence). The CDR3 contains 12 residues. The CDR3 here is CASSREWTSQFF. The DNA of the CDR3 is TGTGCCAGCAGCCGAGAGTGGACTAGCCAGTTCTTC.

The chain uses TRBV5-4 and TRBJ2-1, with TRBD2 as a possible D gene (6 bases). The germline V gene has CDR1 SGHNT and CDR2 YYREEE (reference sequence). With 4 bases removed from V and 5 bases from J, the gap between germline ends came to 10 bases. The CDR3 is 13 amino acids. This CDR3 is CASSVDYNNEQFF. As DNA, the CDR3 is TGTGCCAGCAGCGTGGACTACAACAATGAGCAGTTCTTC.

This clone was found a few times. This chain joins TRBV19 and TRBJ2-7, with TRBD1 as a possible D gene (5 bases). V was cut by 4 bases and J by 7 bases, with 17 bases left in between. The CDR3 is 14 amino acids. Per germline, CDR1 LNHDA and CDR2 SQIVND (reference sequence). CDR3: CASSRGLGHQEQYV. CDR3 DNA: TGTGCCAGTAGTAGGGGTCTCGGACATCAAGAGCAGTACGTC.

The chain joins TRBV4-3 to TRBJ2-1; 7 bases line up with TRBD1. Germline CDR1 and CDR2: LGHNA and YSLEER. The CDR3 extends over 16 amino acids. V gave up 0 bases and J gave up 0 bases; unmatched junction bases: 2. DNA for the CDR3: TGCGCCAGCAGCCAAGATTCAGGGGGCTCCTACAATGAGCAGTTCTTC. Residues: CASSQDSGGSYNEQFF.

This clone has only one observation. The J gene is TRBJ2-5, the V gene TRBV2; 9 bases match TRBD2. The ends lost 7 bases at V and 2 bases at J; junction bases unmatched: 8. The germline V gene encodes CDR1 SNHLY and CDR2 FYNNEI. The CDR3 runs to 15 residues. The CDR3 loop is CASKRPSGGQETQYF. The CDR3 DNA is TGTGCCAGCAAAAGGCCCAGCGGGGGGCAAGAGACCCAGTACTTC.

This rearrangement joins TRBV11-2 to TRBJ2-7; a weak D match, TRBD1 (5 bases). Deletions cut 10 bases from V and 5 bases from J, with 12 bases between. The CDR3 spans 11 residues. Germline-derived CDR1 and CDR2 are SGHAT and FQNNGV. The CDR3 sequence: CAIQGENEQYF. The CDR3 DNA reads TGTGCCATCCAAGGGGAAAACGAGCAGTACTTC.